The clone carrying this TCR beta chain appeared a few times. Antigen specificity is unknown. Looked up from germline, CDR1 is SGHRS and CDR2 is YFSETQ. The length of the CDR3 is 13 residues. V dropped 7 bases and J dropped 0 bases, with 11 bases sitting between them. The record originates from a study of T cells after yellow fever vaccination. MiXCR, applied by TCRdb to the 5' RACE reads, yields one record per CDR3 protein. The sample includes over 110,000 distinct CDR3 sequences, less than 9.5% of them seen just once. General observations from the study: Contamination by abundant bulk-population clonotypes could be present in FACS-sorted repertoires.

The source was CD4+ T cells sorted from PBMCs, collected 5 days after the yellow fever booster vaccination. The receptor was derived from a man aged 25 to 40 who received the YFV17D yellow fever vaccine. The chain links TRBV5-1 to TRBJ2-7; D possibly corresponds to TRBD2 (6 bases). The CDR3 region has the DNA TGCGCCAGCGGCGCGGGATACTCCTACGAGCAGTACTTC. Translation gives CASGAGYSYEQYF.